This entry lists 17 T cell receptor beta chains sequenced from one sample in a study of T cell responses to AZD1222 COVID-19 vaccine. Produced via immunoSEQ multiplex PCR; TCRdb's table is partial and in-frame only. The sample shows about 180,000 clones, 70% to 90% of them seen only once. Source: peripheral blood, taken on day 0 of AZD1222 vaccination. Receptor source: an adult in good health.

The chain is built from TRBV24-1 and TRBJ2-7; TRBD1 agrees at 7 bases. The germline CDR1 and CDR2 sequences are KGHDR and SFDVKD. This CDR3 has 13 residues. Trimming cost V 5 bases and J 6 bases; bases outside gene matches: 6. The CDR3 is CATSGDSPGEQYF. CDR3 nucleotides: TGTGCCACCAGTGGGGACAGCCCGGGCGAGCAGTACTTC.

The rearrangement joins TRBV9 to TRBJ2-3; 8 bases align to TRBD2. This CDR3 spans 17 amino acids. Losses at the gene ends were 0 bases for V and 1 base for J; bases not matched to a gene: 7. The germline V gene has CDR1 SGDLS and CDR2 YYNGEE. The CDR3 spells CASSVGRGGLGTDTQYF. CDR3 bases: TGTGCCAGCAGCGTAGGACGCGGGGGGCTGGGCACAGATACGCAGTATTTT.

The chain employs TRBV4-3 and TRBJ1-4, with D maybe TRBD1 (5 bases). CDR1 is LGHNA and CDR2 is YSLEER in the germline V gene. V was trimmed by 0 bases and J by 8 bases, leaving 13 bases between them. The CDR3 spans 15 residues. The CDR3 nucleotides are TGCGCCAGCAGCCAAGATGCGGCAGGGTGGGAAAAACTGTTTTTT. The encoded protein is CASSQDAAGWEKLFF.

This chain connects TRBV18 to TRBJ1-4, with 9 nucleotides matching TRBD1. Trimming removed 5 bases from V and 8 bases from J; junction bases left unmatched: 6. Germline V gives CDR1 KGHSH, CDR2 LQKENI. The CDR3 spans 14 residues. DNA of the CDR3: TGTGCCAGCTCAAAGGGACAGGGTGGAGAAAAACTGTTTTTT. Translation: CASSKGQGGEKLFF.

The chain recombines TRBV10-1 with TRBJ2-5, with no clear D. CDR1 and CDR2 (germline): WNHNN, SYGVQD (reference sequence). The CDR3 loop spans 13 amino acids. Deletions cut 4 bases from V and 2 bases from J, with 8 bases between. CDR3 loop: CASSVSPQETQYF. DNA for the CDR3: TGCGCCAGCAGTGTATCTCCTCAAGAGACCCAGTACTTC.

This chain connects TRBV14 to TRBJ2-1; TRBD2 matches 13 bases. J lost 6 bases, V lost 4 bases, and 6 bases had no gene match. CDR3 size: 16 residues. The germline V gene encodes CDR1 SGHDN and CDR2 FVKESK. CDR3: CASSPIGLAGVNEQFF. For the CDR3, the DNA is TGTGCCAGCAGCCCCATAGGACTAGCGGGGGTCAATGAGCAGTTCTTC.

V is TRBV6-2 or TRBV6-3 and J is TRBJ1-5, with D possibly being TRBD1 (6 bases). CDR1 and CDR2 from the germline V gene are MNHEY and SVGEGT. V lost 2 bases and J lost 5, with 16 bases in between. This CDR3 is built from 16 residues. CDR3 sequence: CASSYGVKTGHQPQHF. CDR3 DNA sequence: TGTGCCAGCAGTTACGGGGTTAAGACAGGACATCAGCCCCAGCATTTT.

CDR3: CATSDSGTGVSYNEQFF. The CDR3 DNA reads TGTGCCACCAGTGATTCCGGGACAGGGGTCTCCTACAATGAGCAGTTCTTC. The chain has TRBV24-1 and TRBJ2-1, with TRBD1 matching over 10 bases. The V segment lost 2 bases and the J segment 0 bases; nucleotides outside the gene matches: 3. This CDR3 is 17 amino acids long. CDR1 is KGHDR and CDR2 is SFDVKD in the germline V gene.

The chain combines TRBV19 with TRBJ1-4, with D unresolved. Trimming removed 6 bases at V and 4 bases at J, with 15 bases between. The CDR3 is made up of 15 amino acids. The germline gives CDR1 LNHDA, CDR2 SQIVND (reference sequence). CDR3 bases: TGTGCCAGTAGCACTCAGGAGGACGATAATGAAAAACTGTTTTTT. This codes for CASSTQEDDNEKLFF.

The DNA for the CDR3 is TGTGCCAGCAGTGATAGCGGGAGGAGCACAGATACGCAGTATTTT. Translated, it gives CASSDSGRSTDTQYF. V and J are TRBV28 and TRBJ2-3; TRBD2 matches at 10 bases. CDR3 length: 15 amino acids. V shed 5 bases and J 0 bases; nucleotides not matched to a gene: 2. The germline V gene has CDR1 MDHEN and CDR2 SYDVKM. Using reference TRBV28 and TRBJ2-3 for the parts outside the CDR3, the full variable domain is DVKVTQSSRYLVKRTGEKVFLECVQDMDHENMFWYRQDPGLGLRLIYFSYDVKMKEKGDIPEGYSVSREKKERFSLILESASTNQTSMYLCASSDSGRSTDTQYFGPGTRLTVL.

V gene TRBV7-8 combines with J gene TRBJ1-5, with no clear D. Germline V gene lookup returns CDR1 SGHVS and CDR2 FQNEAQ. CDR3 size: 16 residues. Trimming left V 4 bases short and J 0 bases short, with 13 bases between. The CDR3, as DNA: TGTGCCAGCAGCTCGAAGACGGGGTATAGCAATCAGCCCCAGCATTTT. Its protein product is CASSSKTGYSNQPQHF.

A few counts support this clone. At the DNA level, this CDR3 is encoded by other sequences in the same sample as well. The chain combines TRBV11-2 with TRBJ2-7, with 10 bases fitting TRBD1. J gave up 2 bases and V 5 bases, and 3 bases lay outside the gene matches. Germline V lookup: CDR1 SGHAT, CDR2 FQNNGV. The CDR3 sequence is 14 residues long. The DNA of the CDR3 is TGTGCCAGCAGCCCCGGGACAGGGGCCTACGAGCAGTACTTC. Protein: CASSPGTGAYEQYF.

J is TRBJ2-3 and V is TRBV27; D gene uncertain. CDR3 length equals 13 residues. Germline V CDR1 and CDR2: MNHEY, SMNVEV (reference sequence). V was trimmed by 2 bases and J by 0 bases, leaving 3 bases between them. This chain's CDR3 is CASSLPSTDTQYF. The CDR3 DNA sequence: TGTGCCAGCAGTTTACCTAGCACAGATACGCAGTATTTT.

The CDR3 here is CATSRGMAGDNEQFF. The CDR3 DNA sequence: TGTGCCACCAGCAGAGGGATGGCGGGGGACAATGAGCAGTTCTTC. The chain has TRBV15 and TRBJ2-1; 7 nucleotides line up with TRBD2. Germline values: CDR1 LNHNV, CDR2 YYDKDF (reference sequence). The CDR3 length is 15 residues. J lost 5 bases, V lost 1 base, and 5 bases had no gene match.

Only one count was recorded for this clone. This chain joins TRBV5-3 and TRBJ2-7, with 7 bases matching TRBD1. TRBV5-3 is designated an ORF whose function remains uncertain. The CDR3 totals 14 residues. V dropped 0 bases and J dropped 3; count of bases not matched to a gene: 3. In DNA form, the CDR3 reads TGTGCCAGAAGCTTGGCGGGACAGATCTACGAGCAGTACTTC. This gives the protein CARSLAGQIYEQYF.

This chain joins TRBV29-1 and TRBJ1-1, with D maybe TRBD1 (6 bases). The ends were cut back, 0 bases at V and 13 bases at J, with 21 bases in the middle. The germline V gene has CDR1 SQVTM and CDR2 ANQGSEA. CDR3 length: 14 residues. CDR3 sequence reads: CSVEERGGRLIVFF. CDR3 sequence (DNA): TGCAGCGTTGAAGAGAGAGGGGGGAGGTTGATCGTTTTCTTT.

The chain carries TRBV5-6 and TRBJ2-7; TRBD1 agrees at 10 bases. The CDR3 extends over 18 amino acids. Germline trimming cut 4 bases from V and 1 base from J; bases unmatched to any gene: 14. Germline V gene data show CDR1 as SGHDT and CDR2 as YYEEEE. The CDR3 region has the DNA TGTGCCAGCAGCCGAATCCCCCTCGGGACAGGGGTTTCCTACGAGCAGTACTTC. Translating it yields CASSRIPLGTGVSYEQYF.